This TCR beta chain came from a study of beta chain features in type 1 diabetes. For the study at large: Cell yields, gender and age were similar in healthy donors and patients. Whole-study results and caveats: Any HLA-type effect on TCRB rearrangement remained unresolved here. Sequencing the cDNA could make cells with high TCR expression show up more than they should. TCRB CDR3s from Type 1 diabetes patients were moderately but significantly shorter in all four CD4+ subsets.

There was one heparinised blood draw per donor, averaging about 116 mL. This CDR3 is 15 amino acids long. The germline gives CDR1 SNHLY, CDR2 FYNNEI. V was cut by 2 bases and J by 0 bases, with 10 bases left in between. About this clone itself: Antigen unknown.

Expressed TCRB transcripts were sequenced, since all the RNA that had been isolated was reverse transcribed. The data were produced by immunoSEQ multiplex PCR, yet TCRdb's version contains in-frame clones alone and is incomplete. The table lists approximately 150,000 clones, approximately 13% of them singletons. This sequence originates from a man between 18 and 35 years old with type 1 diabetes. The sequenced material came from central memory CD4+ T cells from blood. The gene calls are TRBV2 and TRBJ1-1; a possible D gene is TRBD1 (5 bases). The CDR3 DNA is TGTGCCAGCAGTGAACAGGGCACTATGAACACTGAAGCTTTCTTT. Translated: CASSEQGTMNTEAFF.